The entry that follows covers one TCR beta chain sequence. Its antigen remains undetermined. No quality values exist for individual bases; no much larger clone is one base distant. The cohort consisted of 666 healthy bone marrow donors. At the time of sampling, every cohort member was nominally healthy, though immune exposures that went unrecorded were likely present. The donor tested CMV seropositive, placing the donor among the 290 or so seropositive members of the cohort. Each donor provided a peripheral blood sample, and peripheral blood mononuclear cells were used for TCR beta sequencing. Genomic DNA was extracted from the blood cell samples with the Qiagen DNeasy Blood Extraction Kit. V loses 0 bases at its end and J loses 3 bases; junction bases beyond the gene matches: 5. The CDR3 runs 15 amino acids, cysteine and phenylalanine included. Just the 45-base CDR3 DNA is kept, in frame starting at base 1. The germline V gene provides CDR1 SGHRS and CDR2 YFSETQ.

This sample is drawn from a study of cytomegalovirus exposure and HLA in healthy donors (dated by TCRdb to the late 2010s). Regarding the complete study: An earlier analysis of roughly 500 of the donors reported approximately 290 Gb of sequence data and 100 million to 130 million unique TCR beta sequences from 190 million or so T cells. An early release that covered some 630 HLA-typed donors contained 250 to 350 gigabases of sequencing data and tens of millions of unique TCR sequences. Of the approximately 400 genotyped donors, 80% to 90% were placed in the genetic ancestry cluster associated with self-reported Caucasian donors. The study was designed to test whether signatures of past pathogen exposure could be identified by cataloging public T cell receptors. The T cell repertoires of under 700 subjects were profiled by immunosequencing and related to cytomegalovirus serostatus. In addition to the first cohort of several hundred subjects, a separate validation cohort of around 110 different subjects was used. To predict cytomegalovirus infection status, the study combined high-throughput TCR immunosequencing, statistical association of individual TCRs with disease status, and machine learning. To study patterns of TCR occurrence, a later analysis re-analyzed previously published TCR beta repertoires from 700 or so donors and added high-resolution HLA genotyping. Rather than drawing on any new phenotypic data, the later analysis identified candidate immune exposures from TCR beta sequences and the way those sequences occurred across donors. In an earlier analysis of a few hundred of the donors, high-throughput TCR beta sequencing was used to judge whether each TCR beta V gene segment behaved as functional or pseudogenic. Donor age, sex, ethnicity and CMV serostatus were collected together with the repertoire data. Genome-wide SNP genotypes for about 65% of the roughly 700 donors were used in a later genetic analysis, which treated that subset as a discovery cohort. Every repertoire in the discovery cohort had been generated on one and the same sequencing platform. Both class I and class II loci were covered by HLA typing, at four-digit resolution. Typing coverage differed by locus: A, B, C, DRB1 and DQB1 were typed in about 629-640 donors, DQA1 in roughly 500, DPA1 in nearly 610, and DPB1 in about 450. Roughly 5 DR-DQ haplotypes were handled as single units for association and clustering because linkage in the cohort was strong. Among 300 to 450 genotyped donors of the cohort, an average of about 240,000 unique TCR beta nucleotide sequences were sequenced per donor, roughly 20% of them non-productive. The full study reports these points: According to a later analysis, parvovirus B19, influenza, CMV and Epstein-Barr virus appeared linked to several top co-occurrence clusters. According to the authors, the approach could potentially be generalized to other disease states and immunological phenotypes. Compared with equally common non-associated chains, HLA-associated TCR beta chains in a later analysis were more clonally expanded and had lower generation probabilities. According to a later genetic analysis, donors in an Asian-associated ancestry cluster had fewer N-insertions in productive TCRs than the approximately 610-donor mean. A further reported finding was that TCR beta sequences accurately predicted the HLA-A and HLA-B alleles for most subjects in the first cohort. Some IMGT-functional V segments, including TRBV6-2 and TRBV6-3, could not be distinguished by the 87-base-pair reads and were therefore excluded. The earlier analysis of 450 to 700 of the donors excluded approximately 17 rarely observed V segments, including chromosome 9 orphons, because counts were too low. A total of fewer than 200 TCR beta chains were listed by the study as associated with cytomegalovirus. Because HLA typing was unavailable for some donors at each locus, only the typed subset was used in association tests. In a later analysis, TCR association rates were found to vary across HLA loci, with the most associated TCRs seen for DRB1 alleles and the fewest for HLA-C alleles. V-gene and J-gene trimming of TCR beta chains was associated with a missense DCLRE1C variant in a later genetic analysis, and the association was replicated in an independent cohort. At a false discovery rate of 0.05, a later analysis linked roughly 17,000 TCR beta sequences to specific HLA alleles. Across donors, most TCR sequences were observed very rarely, whereas some public TCRs were present in many individuals. When HLA alleles, especially DR and DQ, strongly co-occurred, attributing TCR associations to individual alleles was difficult. A few of the identified cytomegalovirus-associated TCR beta chains were confirmed in vitro to be specific for cytomegalovirus antigens. In an earlier analysis of a few hundred of the donors, most TCR beta V segments were observed in productive rearrangements about 87% or about 30% of the time, broadly matching IMGT annotations. A later analysis found that most CMV-associated TCR beta chains appeared HLA-restricted, with HLA associations seemingly driven largely by CMV exposure. Cytomegalovirus status was reported to be diagnosed by the classifier with high specificity and sensitivity in both the original and validation cohorts. A cluster of highly shared sequence variants was judged likely to represent a technical artifact of the sequencing pipeline. The presence/absence analyses assumed that sequencing depth was roughly uniform across donors, and that assumption may not be true. Correlated functional status among segregating V segments might be attributable to linkage disequilibrium, but an unknown experimental factor could not be ruled out. Only TCR beta chains were sequenced in this cohort, and the absence of alpha or paired-chain data limited detectable features. Immune exposure information for the cohort was limited to CMV serostatus.

Preparation of the library involved the immunoSEQ multiplex PCR assay. For the multiplex PCR, a mixture combining 60 forward primers for TCR Vbeta segments and 13 reverse primers for TCR Jbeta segments was used. The CDR3 region of rearranged TCR beta genes was amplified from genomic DNA with a multiplex PCR assay. Amplified TCR beta libraries were sequenced as 87-base-pair reads on the Illumina HiSeq System. As for the original processing: A later analysis tallied some 79 million unique TCR beta chains across the roughly 610 repertoires, and about 10 million of those chains were shared by two or more donors. To remove PCR and sequencing errors, raw reads were error-corrected and collapsed into unique sequences using a nearest-neighbor algorithm that merged closely related sequences. Alignment of CDR3 sequences to IMGT reference sequences was used to assign V, D and J gene segments. For a sequence to be retained, a match of at least six nucleotides was required to both a V gene segment and a J gene segment. A rearrangement was called productive if the CDR3 had no stop codons and remained in frame with V and J, and every other rearrangement was called non-productive. CDR3 was defined by IMGT convention, running from the second conserved V-encoded cysteine to the conserved J-encoded phenylalanine. The earlier analysis of 587 of the donors excluded sequences that lacked an unambiguous match to a single V gene segment. An earlier analysis of around 600 of the donors classified V segments as functional when productive rearrangements were above 56.7% and as segregating when the standard deviation between donors was above 5%. A statistical classification framework was developed to diagnose cytomegalovirus status using the catalog of TCR beta chain sequences. In a later analysis, TCR nucleotide sequences were compared against IMGT/GENE-DB human TR gene sequences so that V and J genes could be assigned. Using the TCRdist pipeline, a later analysis assigned CDR3 sequences along with most-parsimonious VDJ recombination scenarios. In a later analysis, each TCR beta chain was defined by its CDR3 amino acid sequence together with its V-gene family, and reads lacking a unique V-gene family were excluded. A later analysis removed 500 to 600 highly shared, low-generation-probability nucleotide sequences to deal with suspected cross-contamination and a sequencing artifact. A later analysis calculated a clonal expansion index for each public chain from normalized within-repertoire ranks of inferred template counts. A later analysis computed generation probabilities with a VDJ recombination model fitted to out-of-frame rearrangements, and checked the results against IGoR. In a later analysis, TCR-TCR, TCR-HLA and TCR-CMV co-occurrence was scored with hypergeometric tests, and a repertoire-size bias correction was applied to TCR pairs. A later analysis estimated false discovery rates by permuting HLA or CMV assignments 20 times. In a later analysis, co-occurring TCRs were grouped with DBSCAN, and TCRdist sequence similarity was added when clustering was performed within HLA-allele-positive subsets. Repertoires with fewer than 30,000 or more than 120,000 public chains, plus five repertoires with anomalous nucleotide sharing, were excluded from co-occurrence clustering. TCRdb limited this immuneACCESS table to in-frame rearrangements with V and J called. A share of clones is missing; checked studies link under half to unresolved V genes, and the rest is unexplained. V and J calls and clone size are as listed in that table; D and trimming were resolved from the DNA. This sample gives about 160,000 clones in total; around 84% of them show up just once. The ten top clones hold approximately 8% of the sample.

The rearrangement joined TRBV5-1 to TRBJ2-5; TRBD2 lines up with 7 middle nucleotides. The source is a male donor in good health and CMV-seropositive. Sequencing was done on a sample of PBMCs. DNA sequence: TGCGCCAGCAGCTTGGATCGGGGGGTAGAAGAGACCCAGTACTTC. It translates as CASSLDRGVEETQYF.